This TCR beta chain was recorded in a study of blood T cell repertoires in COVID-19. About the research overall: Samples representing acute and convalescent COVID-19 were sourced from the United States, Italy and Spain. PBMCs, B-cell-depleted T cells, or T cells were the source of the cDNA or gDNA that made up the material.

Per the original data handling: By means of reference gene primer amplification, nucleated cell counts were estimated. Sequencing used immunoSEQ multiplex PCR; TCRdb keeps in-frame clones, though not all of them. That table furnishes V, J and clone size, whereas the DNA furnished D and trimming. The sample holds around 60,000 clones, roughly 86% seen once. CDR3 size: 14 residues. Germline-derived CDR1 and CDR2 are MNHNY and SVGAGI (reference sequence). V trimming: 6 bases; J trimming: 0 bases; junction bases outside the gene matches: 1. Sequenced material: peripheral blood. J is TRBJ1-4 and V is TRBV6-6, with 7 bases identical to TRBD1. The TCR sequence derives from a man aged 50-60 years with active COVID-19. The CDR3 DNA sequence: TGTGCCAGCAGGCAGGGGGCAACTAATGAAAAACTGTTTTTT. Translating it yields CASRQGATNEKLFF.